The table lists the clone carrying this T cell receptor beta chain with a few counts. The data were obtained in a study of OX40 agonist ivuxolimab in advanced cancers. Overall study: The dose of intravenous ivuxolimab that patients received every 2 weeks ranged from 0.01 to 10 mg/kg. From about 23 to 85 years was the age range, with a mean of about 54 years, and about 83% were male. Past anti-PD-1, anti-PD-L1 or anti-CTLA-4 therapy was accepted, and approximately 40% had received some. In three patients, partial responses were observed, one with hepatocellular carcinoma and two with cutaneous melanoma.

The germline V and J ends were trimmed by 5 bases and 7 bases, with 15 bases remaining between them. CDR3 size: 15 residues. Germline lookup yields CDR1 SEHNR and CDR2 FQNEAQ (reference sequence). TCRdb's table, derived via immunoSEQ multiplex PCR, lists solely in-frame clones and lacks some. The table records fewer than 20,000 clones, 79% of them present only once. The J gene is TRBJ1-6, the V gene TRBV7-9, with D maybe TRBD1 (6 bases). Sequences were derived from CD4+ or CD8+ T cells sorted from blood, sampled in a trial of the OX40 agonist ivuxolimab. This clonotype was sampled from an adult with an advanced solid tumor such as melanoma, head and neck, liver or kidney cancer. CDR3 residues: CASSTGGGHNSPLHF. CDR3 sequence (DNA): TGTGCCAGCAGCACGGGCGGGGGGCACAATTCACCCCTCCACTTT.